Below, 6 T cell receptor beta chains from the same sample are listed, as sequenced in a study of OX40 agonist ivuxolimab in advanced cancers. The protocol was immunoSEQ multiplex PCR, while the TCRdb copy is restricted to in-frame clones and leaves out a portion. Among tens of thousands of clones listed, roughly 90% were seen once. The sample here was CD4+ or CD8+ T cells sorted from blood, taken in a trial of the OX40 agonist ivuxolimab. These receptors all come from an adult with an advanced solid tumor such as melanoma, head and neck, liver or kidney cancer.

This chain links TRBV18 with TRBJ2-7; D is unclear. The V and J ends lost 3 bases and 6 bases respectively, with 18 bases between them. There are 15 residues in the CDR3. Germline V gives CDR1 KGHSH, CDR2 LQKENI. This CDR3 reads CASSPSGTLIVEQYF. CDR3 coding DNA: TGTGCCAGCTCACCCTCGGGCACCCTGATCGTCGAGCAGTACTTC.

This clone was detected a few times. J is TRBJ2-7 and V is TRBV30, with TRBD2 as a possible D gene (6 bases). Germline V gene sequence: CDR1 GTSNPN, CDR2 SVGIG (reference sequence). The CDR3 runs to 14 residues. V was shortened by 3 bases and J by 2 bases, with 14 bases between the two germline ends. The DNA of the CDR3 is TGTGCCTGGAGGCCGGCGGGACGGACCTACGAGCAGTACTTC. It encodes CAWRPAGRTYEQYF.

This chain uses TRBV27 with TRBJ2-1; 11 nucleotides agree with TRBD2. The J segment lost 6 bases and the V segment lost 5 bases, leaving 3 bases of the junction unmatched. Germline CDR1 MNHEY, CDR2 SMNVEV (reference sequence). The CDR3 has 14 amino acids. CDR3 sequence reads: CASSLLAGGNEQFF. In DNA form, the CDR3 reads TGTGCCAGCAGTCTTCTAGCGGGAGGCAATGAGCAGTTCTTC.

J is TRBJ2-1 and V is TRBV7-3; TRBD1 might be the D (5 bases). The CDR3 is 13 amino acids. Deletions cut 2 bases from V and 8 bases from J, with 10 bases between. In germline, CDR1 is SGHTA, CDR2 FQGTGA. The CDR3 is CASSLSGKDEQFF. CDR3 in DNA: TGTGCCAGCAGCTTATCAGGGAAGGATGAGCAGTTCTTC.

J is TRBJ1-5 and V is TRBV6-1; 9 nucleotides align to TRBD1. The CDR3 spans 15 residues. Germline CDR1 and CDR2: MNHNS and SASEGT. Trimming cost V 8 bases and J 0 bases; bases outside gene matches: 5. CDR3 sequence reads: CASARTGVSNQPQHF. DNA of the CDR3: TGTGCCAGCGCGAGGACAGGGGTTAGCAATCAGCCCCAGCATTTT.

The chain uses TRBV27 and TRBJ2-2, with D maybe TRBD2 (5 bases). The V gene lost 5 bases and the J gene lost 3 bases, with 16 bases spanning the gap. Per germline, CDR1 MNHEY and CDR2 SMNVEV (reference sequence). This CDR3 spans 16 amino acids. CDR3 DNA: TGTGCCAGCAGTATGGCGGGCTTGAAGGACACCGGGGAGCTGTTTTTT. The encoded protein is CASSMAGLKDTGELFF.